This T cell receptor (beta chain) was identified in a study of PD-1 blockade in classical Hodgkin lymphoma. Study results and caveats: Newly diagnosed and completely responding patients shared comparable baseline diversity. Those patients who began receiving nivolumab less than 1 year after ASCT had lower diversity, and they were excluded. In CD4+ cells, TCR diversity went up significantly by C4D1, but in CD8+ cells it did not.

CDR1 is KGHSH and CDR2 is LQKENI in the germline V gene. This CDR3 has 14 residues. The V end lost 2 bases, the J end lost 4 bases, and 11 bases lay between the germline ends. Regarding this clone: The antigen remains unidentified.

Assay: immunoSEQ multiplex PCR; the TCRdb copy retains only in-frame clones and omits some. The sample lists roughly 140,000 clones; under 85% were seen once. Relapse was seen in all patients after autologous stem cell transplantation, and brentuximab vedotin exposure was variable. The source is a human donor with classical Hodgkin lymphoma. This chain links TRBV18 with TRBJ2-5, with D possibly TRBD1 on 6 matching bases. The specimen was peripheral blood mononuclear cells (PBMCs), collected before the second cycle of nivolumab. CDR3 protein: CASSPGQYRETQYF. In DNA, the CDR3 is TGTGCCAGCTCACCAGGACAGTACCGAGAGACCCAGTACTTC.